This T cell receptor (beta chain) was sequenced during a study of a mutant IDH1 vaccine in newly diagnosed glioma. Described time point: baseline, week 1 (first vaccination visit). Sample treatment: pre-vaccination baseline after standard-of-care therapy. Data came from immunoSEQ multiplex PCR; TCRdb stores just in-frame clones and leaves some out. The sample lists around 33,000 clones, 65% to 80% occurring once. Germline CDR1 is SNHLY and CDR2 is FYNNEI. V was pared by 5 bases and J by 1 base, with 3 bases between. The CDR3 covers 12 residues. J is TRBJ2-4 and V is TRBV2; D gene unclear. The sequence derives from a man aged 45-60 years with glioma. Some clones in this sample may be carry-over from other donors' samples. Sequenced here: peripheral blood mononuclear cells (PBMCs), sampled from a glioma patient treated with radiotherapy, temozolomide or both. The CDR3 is CASSMAKNIQYF. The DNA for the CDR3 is TGTGCCAGCAGTATGGCCAAAAACATTCAGTACTTC.